The next 10 T cell receptor beta chains were all read from a single sample in a study of T cell changes during pregnancy in multiple sclerosis. The protocol was immunoSEQ multiplex PCR, while the TCRdb copy is restricted to in-frame clones and leaves out a portion. The table has 55,000 to 80,000 clones, over 85% seen once. The sample consisted of CD8+ T cells from peripheral blood mononuclear cells, taken in the second trimester of pregnancy. Receptor source: a female donor with multiple sclerosis, enrolled in a pregnancy study.

The CDR3: CASSVDRGGDEQFF. For the CDR3, the DNA is TGTGCCAGCAGCGTGGACAGGGGGGGCGATGAGCAGTTCTTC. The gene calls are TRBV7-8 and TRBJ2-1; 10 bases are a match to TRBD1. There are 14 residues in the CDR3. V lost 5 bases to trimming and J lost 8 bases; unmatched junction nucleotides: 6. Germline assignment: CDR1 SGHVS and CDR2 FQNEAQ.

The V call is TRBV11-2, the J call TRBJ1-1; perhaps TRBD1 as D (5 bases). Trimming cost V 3 bases and J 0 bases, with 11 bases left between them. The CDR3 has 15 amino acids. CDR1 and CDR2 (germline): SGHAT, FQNNGV. The CDR3 loop reads CASSLSQGLNTEAFF. Written as DNA, the CDR3 is TGTGCCAGCAGCTTGTCTCAGGGCTTGAACACTGAAGCTTTCTTT.

This rearrangement joins TRBV5-1 to TRBJ2-7, with 8 nucleotides matching TRBD2. Trimming cost V 0 bases and J 3 bases; bases outside gene matches: 5. CDR1 SGHRS and CDR2 YFSETQ come from the germline V gene. The CDR3 consists of 15 residues. In nucleotides, the CDR3 is TGCGCCAGCAGCTTGGCCGCCGCGGGGGGCTACGAGCAGTACTTC. Translated, it gives CASSLAAAGGYEQYF.

The genes are TRBV2 and TRBJ2-7; TRBD1 matches 10 bases. The junction had 2 bases not matched to a gene; V was cut back by 5 bases and J by 4 bases. Germline V lookup: CDR1 SNHLY, CDR2 FYNNEI. This CDR3 spans 13 amino acids. CDR3 sequence reads: CASSRTGGYEQYF. Here the CDR3 DNA reads TGTGCCAGCAGTCGGACAGGGGGGTACGAGCAGTACTTC.

The chain employs TRBV13 and TRBJ1-1, with 8 positions matching TRBD1. The CDR3 is 15 amino acids. Germline CDR1 PRHDT, CDR2 FYEKMQ (reference sequence). V lost 2 bases, J lost 2 bases, and 4 bases stayed unmatched. The CDR3 is CASSLTGGGNTEAFF. In DNA, the CDR3 is TGTGCCAGCAGCTTAACAGGGGGAGGAAACACTGAAGCTTTCTTT.

J is TRBJ1-1 and V is TRBV2; D is undetermined. The V and J ends lost 4 bases and 0 bases respectively, with 15 bases between them. This CDR3 has 16 amino acids. CDR1 SNHLY and CDR2 FYNNEI come from the germline V gene. The CDR3 sequence: CASSGSTESLNTEAFF. For the CDR3, the DNA is TGTGCCAGCAGTGGAAGTACAGAATCCCTGAACACTGAAGCTTTCTTT.

The J gene is TRBJ2-7, the V gene TRBV14; a possible D gene is TRBD1 (7 bases). Germline assignment: CDR1 SGHDN and CDR2 FVKESK. V was shortened by 4 bases and J by 7 bases, with 17 bases between the two germline ends. The CDR3 runs to 14 residues. CDR3 residues: CASSPPTGRREQYF. The CDR3 nucleotides are TGTGCCAGCAGCCCCCCGACAGGGAGGCGGGAGCAGTACTTC.

About this clone: Other DNA variants within this sample encode the same CDR3. This sequence joins TRBV19 and TRBJ1-1, with a tentative D call TRBD1 (6 bases). Looked up from germline, CDR1 is LNHDA and CDR2 is SQIVND (reference sequence). CDR3 size: 14 residues. Trimming took off 2 bases at V and 2 bases at J, with 9 bases between the two ends. CDR3 region: CASSIQGINTEAFF. As DNA, the CDR3 is TGTGCCAGTAGTATACAGGGGATAAACACTGAAGCTTTCTTT.

The count of this clone is one. The rearrangement joins TRBV6-1 to TRBJ2-1, with D perhaps TRBD1 (6 bases). CDR1 MNHNS and CDR2 SASEGT come from the germline V gene. The CDR3 spans 15 residues. Trimming left V 5 bases short and J 1 base short, with 12 bases between. CDR3 in amino acids: CASSPTGLSYNEQFF. CDR3 bases: TGTGCCAGCAGTCCAACAGGGCTATCCTACAATGAGCAGTTCTTC.

The genes are TRBV9 and TRBJ1-1; 7 nucleotides match TRBD1. CDR3 length equals 15 residues. The V and J ends lost 0 bases and 3 bases, in that order; junction bases with no gene match: 5. CDR1 is SGDLS, CDR2 YYNGEE, per germline. CDR3 loop: CASSVVGTEYTEAFF. In nucleotides, the CDR3 is TGTGCCAGCAGCGTAGTAGGGACAGAGTACACTGAAGCTTTCTTT.